These 28 T cell receptor beta chains share one sample of origin, sequenced in a study of T cells in Graves' hyperthyroidism and ophthalmopathy. Template material for amplifying TCR beta CDR3 regions consisted of RNA transcripts. Using the HTBI primer set, a first-round RT-PCR was run on the TCR CDR3. MiXCR, run by TCRdb on the multiplex PCR reads, gives a single entry per CDR3 protein. The repertoire holds about 400,000 distinct CDR3 sequences, with 15% to 19% as singletons. The sample comprised blood. These receptors originate from a young woman with Graves' hyperthyroidism that later progressed to Graves' ophthalmopathy.

This clonotype was found many times. The genes are TRBV7-9 and TRBJ2-3; weak D call: TRBD1 (5 bases). Trimming cost V 1 base and J 7 bases, with 12 bases left between them. The CDR3 runs to 14 residues. Germline V CDR1 and CDR2: SEHNR, FQNEAQ (reference sequence). The CDR3 loop is CASSLGQGGNTQYF. The CDR3 bases are TGTGCCAGCAGCTTAGGTCAGGGTGGAAATACGCAGTATTTT.

Many counts were recorded for this clonotype. At one end the junction does not follow the germline gene, possibly because of a read error. The V gene is TRBV5-1, the J gene TRBJ2-2; 9 nucleotides match TRBD1. This CDR3 has 15 amino acids. Germline values: CDR1 SGHRS, CDR2 YFSETQ. For the CDR3, the DNA is TGCGCCAGCAGCTTTGGGACAGGGAACGCCGGGGAGCTGTTTTTT. Translation: CASSFGTGNAGELFF.

This clonotype was counted between two and nine times. V and J are TRBV7-9 and TRBJ1-2, with unresolved D. The V end lost 8 bases, the J end lost 0 bases, and 4 bases lay between the germline ends. The CDR3 sequence is 11 residues long. Germline assignment: CDR1 SEHNR and CDR2 FQNEAQ (reference sequence). This CDR3 reads CASPTNYGYTF. The CDR3 coding sequence is TGTGCCAGCCCAACTAACTATGGCTACACCTTC. Full variable domain (missing parts from reference TRBV7-9 and TRBJ1-2): DTGVSQNPRHKITKRGQNVTFRCDPISEHNRLYWYRQTLGQGPEFLTYFQNEAQLEKSRLLSDRFSAERPKGSFSTLEIQRTEQGDSAMYLCASPTNYGYTFGSGTRLTVV.

This clonotype was seen ten or more times. V gene TRBV28 combines with J gene TRBJ2-7, with 14 bases identical to TRBD2. Germline values: CDR1 MDHEN, CDR2 SYDVKM. The CDR3 contains 15 residues. The J segment lost 5 bases and the V segment lost 4 bases, leaving 4 bases of the junction unmatched. In nucleotides, the CDR3 is TGTGCCAGCAGTTGGGGACTAGCGGGAGATCACGAGCAGTACTTC. Amino acid sequence: CASSWGLAGDHEQYF.

The V and J genes are TRBV10-3 and TRBJ2-7; D possibly matches TRBD1 or TRBD2 (5 bases each). The CDR3 consists of 14 residues. The germline V gene encodes CDR1 ENHRY and CDR2 SYGVKD. The V end was cut by 0 bases, the J end by 7 bases, with 13 bases between. CDR3 loop: CAISESAGTREQYF. CDR3 coding DNA: TGTGCCATCAGTGAGTCGGCAGGGACGAGGGAGCAGTACTTC.

The gene calls are TRBV6-1 and TRBJ2-7, with a weak D call TRBD1 (7 bases). Trimming took 5 bases from V and 7 from J, leaving 21 bases between them. The CDR3 extends over 15 amino acids. Germline V CDR1 and CDR2: MNHNS, SASEGT. CDR3 sequence: CASSMEGAGSREQYF. The CDR3 coding sequence is TGTGCCAGCAGTATGGAGGGGGCCGGGTCTAGGGAGCAGTACTTC.

Points on this clonotype: A junction boundary mismatches the germline segment, possibly from a read error. The rearrangement joins TRBV7-2 to TRBJ2-1; the match to TRBD2 covers 15 bases. Looked up from germline, CDR1 is SGHTA and CDR2 is FQGNSA. The CDR3 has 19 amino acids. The CDR3 DNA reads as TGTGCCGGCAGCTTGGGGACTAGCGGGAGGCGGAGCTCCTACAATGAGCAGTTCTTC. Its protein product is CAGSLGTSGRRSSYNEQFF.

The J gene is TRBJ2-3, the V gene TRBV6-5; 10 bases fit TRBD1. The CDR3 has 18 residues. Germline V lookup: CDR1 MNHEY, CDR2 SVGAGI. Germline trimming cut 1 base from V and 0 bases from J; bases unmatched to any gene: 7. CDR3 sequence: CASSYYSSGQGSTDTQYF. Here the CDR3 DNA reads TGTGCCAGCAGTTACTATTCGTCGGGACAGGGGAGCACAGATACGCAGTATTTT.

Concerning this clonotype: A much larger clone differs from this one at a single base, so this may be a read error. The J gene is TRBJ2-5, the V gene TRBV12-3 or TRBV12-4; possibly TRBD2 for D (6 bases). V lost 3 bases to trimming and J lost 9 bases, with 17 bases between them. CDR3 size: 14 residues. The CDR3 protein is CASSFQALGEAQYF. CDR3 nucleotides: TGTGCCAGCAGTTTTCAGGCGTTGGGGGAGGCCCAGTACTTC.

The chain couples TRBV20-1 to TRBJ2-7; D call uncertain. V lost 5 bases and J lost 0, with 11 bases in between. Germline CDR1 reads DFQATT; CDR2 reads SNEGSKA (reference sequence). The CDR3 loop spans 13 amino acids. CDR3 coding DNA: TGCAGTGCTCCCCTTCAAGGCTCCTACGAGCAGTACTTC. This sequence encodes CSAPLQGSYEQYF.

This clonotype was seen more than once but under ten times. V usage is TRBV20-1 and J usage is TRBJ2-7; 7 nucleotides line up with TRBD1. The germline V gene encodes CDR1 DFQATT and CDR2 SNEGSKA (reference sequence). The J segment lost 3 bases and the V segment lost 6 bases, leaving 2 bases of the junction unmatched. The CDR3 length is 11 residues. The DNA of the CDR3 is TGCAGTGCAGGACAGGTCTACGAGCAGTACTTC. Translating gives CSAGQVYEQYF.

The table lists this clonotype with many counts. The V call is TRBV12-3 or TRBV12-4, the J call TRBJ1-5; 7 positions agree with TRBD1. V lost 4 bases, J lost 6 bases, and 6 bases stayed unmatched. This CDR3 has 14 residues. The CDR3 DNA sequence: TGTGCCAGCAGTTCCGACAGGGTAGGTCAGCCCCAGCATTTT. Its protein is CASSSDRVGQPQHF.

The table lists this clonotype with many counts. This chain links TRBV5-1 with TRBJ2-1, with TRBD1 matching 7 bases. The CDR3 loop spans 15 amino acids. CDR1 and CDR2 from the germline V gene are SGHRS and YFSETQ. V lost 7 bases to trimming and J lost 4 bases; unmatched junction nucleotides: 11. The CDR3 sequence is CASSLPWDRYNEQFF. In nucleotides, the CDR3 is TGCGCCAGCTCATTGCCATGGGACAGATACAATGAGCAGTTCTTC. Supplemented by reference TRBV5-1 and TRBJ2-1, the full variable domain reads KAGVTQTPRYLIKTRGQQVTLSCSPISGHRSVSWYQQTPGQGLQFLFEYFSETQRNKGNFPGRFSGRQFSNSRSEMNVSTLELGDSALYLCASSLPWDRYNEQFFGPGTRLTVL.

This clonotype was detected ten times or more. The chain combines TRBV7-9 with TRBJ2-7, with 7 nucleotides matching TRBD2. The length of the CDR3 is 17 residues. With 2 bases clipped from V and 1 base from J, the junction kept 11 bases outside the gene matches. Germline assignment: CDR1 SEHNR and CDR2 FQNEAQ (reference sequence). The CDR3 DNA is TGTGCCAGCAGCTTACCCTCGGGGGGTGAAGTGTCCTACGAGCAGTACTTC. Protein sequence: CASSLPSGGEVSYEQYF.

This clonotype came up many times. The gene calls are TRBV5-1 and TRBJ2-1, with 14 positions matching TRBD2. CDR3 length: 17 residues. Germline V CDR1 and CDR2: SGHRS, YFSETQ. V lost 4 bases and J lost 2; bases outside the gene matches: 5. The CDR3 here is CASSRTSGRLTYNEQFF. The CDR3 coding sequence is TGCGCCAGCAGCCGGACTAGCGGGAGGTTAACCTACAATGAGCAGTTCTTC.

Points on this clonotype: This may arise from a read error, as a much more abundant clone is one base away. The CDR3 sequence: CASSDGERAANEQFF. The CDR3 DNA is TGTGCCAGCAGTGATGGCGAGAGGGCTGCTAATGAGCAGTTCTTC. The chain couples TRBV7-9 to TRBJ2-1, with a tentative D call TRBD2 (5 bases). With 6 bases removed from V and 7 bases from J, the gap between germline ends came to 19 bases. CDR3 length: 15 residues. The V gene's germline CDR1 is SEHNR and CDR2 FQNEAQ (reference sequence).

This clonotype was detected a few times. This chain links TRBV12-3 or TRBV12-4 with TRBJ2-2; TRBD2 matches 14 bases. V lost 2 bases and J lost 1; bases outside the gene matches: 3. The CDR3 consists of 18 residues. This chain's CDR3 is CASSLRGTSGGNTGELFF. The CDR3 DNA reads TGTGCCAGCAGTTTAAGGGGGACTAGCGGGGGGAACACCGGGGAGCTGTTTTTT.

The rearrangement joins TRBV7-9 to TRBJ1-3, with 9 bases matching TRBD1. The ends lost 6 bases at V and 0 bases at J; junction bases unmatched: 9. The CDR3 covers 17 residues. Per the germline V gene, CDR1 is SEHNR and CDR2 is FQNEAQ (reference sequence). CDR3 DNA: TGTGCCAGCAGGTCTACTCCGGGACAGGGCTCTGGAAACACCATATATTTT. As protein: CASRSTPGQGSGNTIYF.

With regard to this clonotype: A read error may account for a junction end that differs from germline. This chain connects TRBV6-9 to TRBJ1-6, with TRBD1 identical over 7 bases. The CDR3 is made up of 18 amino acids. The germline V gene has CDR1 MNHGY and CDR2 SVAAGI. In DNA form, the CDR3 reads TGTGTCAGCAGTTACTCGAAAGGGGCGACAGGGTTACATTCACCCCTCCACTTT. It yields the protein CVSSYSKGATGLHSPLHF.

There are a few counts of this clonotype. The chain has TRBV5-6 and TRBJ1-2; no clear D gene. The CDR3 covers 14 residues. The V gene lost 4 bases and the J gene lost 0 bases, with 10 bases spanning the gap. Germline V gene lookup returns CDR1 SGHDT and CDR2 YYEEEE. CDR3 in amino acids: CASSLDHPNYGYTF. In DNA, the CDR3 is TGTGCCAGCAGCCTGGACCACCCTAACTATGGCTACACCTTC.

This clonotype was seen many times. This chain connects TRBV30 to TRBJ2-1; 11 bases map to TRBD2. With V trimmed by 3 bases and J by 4 bases, 2 bases remained unmatched. The CDR3 is 14 amino acids. The V gene's germline CDR1 is GTSNPN and CDR2 SVGIG (reference sequence). This chain's CDR3 is CAWRGLAEYNEQFF. The CDR3 bases are TGTGCCTGGAGGGGACTAGCGGAATACAATGAGCAGTTCTTC.

On this clonotype: With a much larger clone just one base away, this may be a read error. V usage is TRBV30 and J usage is TRBJ1-1; 7 nucleotides line up with TRBD1. There are 13 residues in the CDR3. The germline CDR1 and CDR2 sequences are GTSNPN and SVGIG (reference sequence). After removal of 1 base from V and 1 base from J, the junction contained 0 bases not matched to a gene. CDR3 nucleotide sequence: TGTGCCTGGAGTGGACAGGGGAACACTGAAGCTTTCTTT. Translating gives CAWSGQGNTEAFF.

This clonotype was picked up a small number of times. The chain joins TRBV14 to TRBJ2-1; 8 nucleotides agree with TRBD2. This CDR3 spans 14 amino acids. J was trimmed by 9 bases and V by 2 bases; bases with no gene match: 6. In germline, CDR1 is SGHDN, CDR2 FVKESK. The CDR3 sequence is CASSQLGLGGEQFF. The CDR3 DNA reads as TGTGCCAGCAGCCAATTGGGACTAGGAGGTGAGCAGTTCTTC.

In this sample, this clonotype turned up a few times. The chain carries TRBV20-1 and TRBJ1-1; D is possibly TRBD1 (5 bases). Germline V lookup: CDR1 DFQATT, CDR2 SNEGSKA (reference sequence). The CDR3 extends over 16 amino acids. V was cut by 1 base and J by 4 bases, with 19 bases left in between. The chain's CDR3 is CSARAPGAPGGTEAFF. The CDR3 bases are TGCAGTGCTAGAGCCCCCGGGGCCCCCGGGGGCACTGAAGCTTTCTTT.

This clonotype was seen repeatedly, ten times or more. The rearrangement joins TRBV13 to TRBJ2-3, with D possibly matching TRBD1 (6 bases). Looked up from germline, CDR1 is PRHDT and CDR2 is FYEKMQ (reference sequence). The CDR3 has 16 residues. V was pared by 0 bases and J by 3 bases, with 13 bases between. CDR3 region: CASSLGRQGSTDTQYF. The CDR3 coding sequence is TGTGCCAGCAGCTTAGGCCGGCAGGGGAGTACAGATACGCAGTATTTT.

This clonotype was detected a few times. V gene TRBV20-1 combines with J gene TRBJ2-4, with 7 bases fitting TRBD1. V was pared by 7 bases and J by 2 bases, with 5 bases of the junction left unmatched. CDR1 is DFQATT, CDR2 SNEGSKA, per germline (reference sequence). The CDR3 consists of 13 residues. The DNA for the CDR3 is TGCAGTGTCATGGGACAGCCCAAAAACATTCAGTACTTC. This codes for CSVMGQPKNIQYF.

In the case of this clonotype: A much larger clone lies a single base off, so this may be a read error. The J gene is TRBJ1-1, the V gene TRBV20-1; D not certain. CDR3 size: 16 residues. CDR1 and CDR2 (germline): DFQATT, SNEGSKA (reference sequence). Here the CDR3 reads CSARDQLKGLGTEVFF. The CDR3 coding sequence is TGCAGTGCTAGAGATCAGTTGAAGGGTCTGGGCACTGAAGTTTTCTTT.

This clonotype was seen ten or more times. The chain recombines TRBV3-1 with TRBJ2-3; no definite D call. CDR3 length: 15 amino acids. Germline CDR1 LGHDT, CDR2 YNNKEL (reference sequence). The V end lost 0 bases, the J end lost 5 bases, and 12 bases lay between the germline ends. The CDR3 nucleotides are TGTGCCAGCAGCCAAGAGGGTGGTCCGGTAGATACGCAGTATTTT. Encoded protein: CASSQEGGPVDTQYF.